The source of this T cell receptor beta chain is a study of neoadjuvant anti-PD-1 for oral cavity cancer listed by TCRdb under 2021. About the investigation overall: Before curative-intent surgical resection, most patients were given three to four biweekly doses of nivolumab at 3 mg/kg. Responders were defined as patients with complete response, partial response or stable disease by RECIST 1.1; non-responders were defined as patients with progression. Patients without progression received a fourth nivolumab dose around day 43 and underwent definitive surgical resection on days 50-56. The parent correlative cohort had more than 10 patients and a response rate of 33%. On the study overall, not on this receptor specifically: After neoadjuvant nivolumab, non-responders showed significantly higher T cell clonality (Gini index) in PBMCs than responders did. TCR analyses included only a few patients per response group, and the authors called for larger cohorts for validation. Higher pretreatment blood Treg/Th17 ratios correlated with both higher pretreatment blood TCRbeta clonality and lower post-treatment tumor TCRbeta clonality.

According to the study, the label for this sample's time point signals: after neoadjuvant nivolumab, at surgical resection. Patients had been newly diagnosed with stage II-IVA oral cavity squamous cell carcinoma, and no prior systemic or radiation treatment had been given to the patients. Everyone in the cohort had locally advanced, HPV-negative oral cavity squamous cell carcinoma. Peripheral blood mononuclear cells were analyzed directly, without maintenance or expansion in culture. The samples were drawn from a longitudinal correlative study tied to a single-arm phase II trial testing neoadjuvant nivolumab in oral cavity squamous cell carcinoma. Genomic DNA-based TCRbeta sequencing was performed on subject-matched pre- and post-treatment PBMCs and tumors from three responders and three non-responders. Peripheral blood mononuclear cells were collected before nivolumab treatment and again after treatment, at the time of surgery. The Maxwell RSC DNA from Cells kit was used to extract genomic DNA from PBMCs.

For deep sequencing, each PBMC sample was run in six replicates, with libraries mostly built from approximately 500 ng of input genomic DNA. TCRbeta libraries were prepared with the immunoSEQ hsTCRbeta kit according to the manufacturer's instructions. An Illumina NovaSeq 6000 S4 flow cell was used to sequence the final libraries, which had first been combined to 3 nM. In the source study's methods: The immunoSEQ Analyzer handled quality control and preprocessing of the raw data. The analysis was limited to productive rearrangements, and each clonotype was defined by a unique CDR3 amino acid sequence. Repertoire clonality was estimated as the Gini-Simpson index, which was computed with the R package tcR. Student's t test was used to compare Gini indices, while Pearson correlation assessed associations with tumor size change. Imported from immuneACCESS, the table was reduced by TCRdb to in-frame sequences with V and J called. These copies leave out some clones; in studies compared against another copy, an unresolved V gene accounts for under half, and the cause of the remainder is not known. Clone size and V and J calls were adopted from that table, with D and trimming inferred from the DNA. The sample table records around 65,000 clones; roughly 90% of these occur just once. 2.5% to 3% of the sample is held by the ten biggest clonotypes.

The junction shows trimming of 3 bases on V and 5 bases on J, plus 5 bases between the germline ends. Including the terminal cysteine and phenylalanine, the CDR3 comprises 11 residues. Only the CDR3 DNA stays, 33 bases, in frame from base 1. Reading the germline V gene gives CDR1 WSHSY and CDR2 SAAADI. Concerning this clone: Its antigen is currently not known. Per-base quality was not reported, and no clone a single base away is much larger than it.

The specimen comprised PBMCs, sampled after nivolumab (anti-PD-1) treatment. This clonotype originated in a person aged 35-80 years with oral cavity squamous cell carcinoma. Rearrangement joined TRBV10-2 to TRBJ2-7; a weak D assignment points to TRBD1 (5 bases agree). The CDR3: CASSDRDEQYF. The sequenced DNA: TGCGCCAGCAGTGACAGGGACGAGCAGTACTTC.